These T cell receptor beta chains were read from a single sample in a study of T cells in Graves' hyperthyroidism and ophthalmopathy. TCRdb re-analysed the multiplex PCR reads in MiXCR, keeping a single row per CDR3 protein. The sample yields over 350,000 distinct CDR3 sequences, 15% to 20% seen once. Sample: blood. All receptors derive from a man between 18 and 29 years old with Graves' ophthalmopathy. The CDR3 runs from the conserved cysteine through the conserved F or W. Each record gives: J gene, D gene, V gene, CDR3 protein. A D gene is named only where the DNA matches it firmly.

TRBJ2-5,NA,TRBV6-1,CASEFRAQETQYF
TRBJ2-6,NA,TRBV2,CASSGLQANVLTF
TRBJ2-7,NA,TRBV5-8,CASSHLAYEQYF
TRBJ1-2,NA,TRBV7-9,CASSFPTGELWYGYTF
TRBJ1-1,NA,TRBV9,CASSDGGGTEAFF
TRBJ2-1,NA,TRBV7-2,CASSQLAQGDEQFF
TRBJ1-2,TRBD1,TRBV6-2/TRBV6-3,CASRVQGASSYGYTF
TRBJ2-3,NA,TRBV18,CASSPESGSTQYF
TRBJ1-3,NA,TRBV3-1,CASSRPGHSGNTIYF
TRBJ2-5,NA,TRBV7-3,CASSFYGQQETQYF
TRBJ2-7,NA,TRBV6-1,CASVGALAYEQYF
TRBJ1-2,NA,TRBV19,CASRRGARSNGYTF
TRBJ2-5,TRBD1,TRBV10-3,CAIRGQGQETQYF
TRBJ1-5,TRBD1,TRBV29-1,CSAPRQGVGQPQHF
TRBJ1-5,NA,TRBV7-9,CASSHPGIDQPQHF
TRBJ2-1,TRBD2,TRBV7-9,CASSLDGGRGAKFF
TRBJ1-4,NA,TRBV4-1,CASSQSTATNEKLFF
TRBJ1-1,NA,TRBV12-3/TRBV12-4,CASSSGEPEAFF
TRBJ1-4,NA,TRBV6-1,CANRQAGEKLFF
TRBJ1-4,NA,TRBV20-1,CSAGSGTLNEKLFF
TRBJ2-1,NA,TRBV5-1,CASSIGYNEQFF
TRBJ1-6,TRBD1,TRBV11-2,CASSVNRGSSYSSPLHF
TRBJ2-2,NA,TRBV2,CASNTKGSPGELFF
TRBJ2-7,NA,TRBV7-8,CASSEGVEAYEQYF
TRBJ2-1,TRBD2,TRBV5-1,CASSLGSGAMGEQFF
TRBJ2-2,TRBD2,TRBV20-1,CSSAGGGASGELFF
TRBJ1-3,TRBD1,TRBV9,CASSGSETGVGNTIYF
TRBJ2-4,NA,TRBV6-6,CASSYTGPPNIQYF
TRBJ2-5,NA,TRBV18,CASSPPGSTAYQETQYF
TRBJ1-1,NA,TRBV5-1,CASSLRSGQNTEAFF
TRBJ1-1,NA,TRBV6-1,CAVARASTEAFF
TRBJ1-4,NA,TRBV6-1,CASSGQGPEGNEKLFF
TRBJ1-6,NA,TRBV28,CASRTIGSPLHF
TRBJ1-2,TRBD1,TRBV6-1,CASSEKRVGTGNFHGYTF
TRBJ2-1,TRBD2,TRBV7-2,CASSSGPAGGQFF
TRBJ1-4,NA,TRBV19,CASSSKRGEKLFF
TRBJ1-1,NA,TRBV6-1,CAGSYSGPMGTEAFF